This entry lists 7 T cell receptor beta chains sequenced from one sample in a study of cytomegalovirus exposure and HLA in healthy donors (dated by TCRdb to 2017 to 2019). Library construction relied on the immunoSEQ multiplex PCR assay. A mixture of 60 forward primers for TCR Vbeta segments and 13 reverse primers for TCR Jbeta segments was used in the multiplex PCR. Sourced from immuneACCESS, this table was stored by TCRdb with only in-frame sequences that have V and J called. A share of the clones is absent; for the studies checked, an unresolved V gene accounts for under half, and the remainder has no known explanation. Across this sample there are about 78,000 clones, with less than 85% seen only once. The ten largest clonotypes hold 1.1% of the sample. The source material was PBMCs. The receptors originated from a male donor in good health and CMV-seronegative.

The chain links TRBV28 to TRBJ2-7; possibly TRBD1 for D (8 bases). Germline assignment: CDR1 MDHEN and CDR2 SYDVKM. V was cut by 7 bases and J by 3 bases, with 10 bases left in between. CDR3 size: 12 residues. CDR3 in DNA: TGTGCCAGCAACAGGGGGGGCTACGAGCAGTACTTC. It is translated as CASNRGGYEQYF.

The rearrangement links TRBV5-1 to TRBJ1-1; TRBD1 matches 7 bases. CDR3 length: 15 amino acids. Germline V gene sequence: CDR1 SGHRS, CDR2 YFSETQ. The V segment lost 2 bases and the J segment 0 bases; nucleotides outside the gene matches: 4. CDR3 amino acids: CASSFSTGMNTEAFF. The CDR3 DNA reads as TGCGCCAGCAGCTTTTCGACAGGGATGAACACTGAAGCTTTCTTT.

A few counts support this clone. The chain employs TRBV11-3 and TRBJ1-1; no reliable D call. Trimming removed 3 bases from V and 1 base from J, with 6 bases in between. This CDR3 region has 13 residues. Germline values: CDR1 SGHNT, CDR2 YENEEA. The CDR3 region has the DNA TGTGCCAGCAGCTTCGCTAAGAACACTGAAGCTTTCTTT. Its translation: CASSFAKNTEAFF.

V is TRBV5-1 and J is TRBJ2-1; 7 nucleotides line up with TRBD2. Germline CDR1 and CDR2: SGHRS and YFSETQ. J was trimmed by 9 bases and V by 2 bases; bases with no gene match: 5. This CDR3 region has 13 residues. CDR3 coding DNA: TGCGCCAGCAGCTTCGGGGCTAGCGGTGAGCAGTTCTTC. This sequence encodes CASSFGASGEQFF.

This clone occurred a few times. V gene TRBV19 combines with J gene TRBJ2-7; 11 bases map to TRBD1. The germline CDR1 and CDR2 sequences are LNHDA and SQIVND (reference sequence). V was clipped by 6 bases and J by 6 bases; unmatched bases: 7. CDR3 length equals 14 residues. The CDR3 bases are TGTGCCAGTAGGTCACCGGGACAGGGGGGCGAGCAGTACTTC. This gives the protein CASRSPGQGGEQYF.

The chain links TRBV9 to TRBJ2-7; TRBD1 matches at 7 bases. The V gene's germline CDR1 is SGDLS and CDR2 YYNGEE. The ends lost 1 base at V and 0 bases at J; junction bases unmatched: 4. This CDR3 region has 15 residues. The CDR3 DNA reads TGTGCCAGCAGCGTATCACAGGGGAGCTCCTACGAGCAGTACTTC. It codes for CASSVSQGSSYEQYF.

Regarding this clone: One end of the junction varies from germline; a read error may be responsible. The gene calls are TRBV6-1 and TRBJ1-6; TRBD1 is a possible D gene (5 bases). This CDR3 spans 16 amino acids. Germline V gene sequence: CDR1 MNHNS, CDR2 SASEGT. This CDR3 is CASSEATESYNSPLNF. Written as DNA, the CDR3 is TGTGCCAGCAGTGAAGCGACAGAGTCCTATAATTCACCCCTCAACTTT.